Listed here are 24 T cell receptor beta chains from one sample, sequenced in a study of blood T cell repertoires in COVID-19. Clones were sequenced by immunoSEQ multiplex PCR, and TCRdb holds only the in-frame ones, with some missing. The repertoire consists of around 170,000 clones, with around 83% occurring once and the leading ten covering approximately 8%. Sequencing used peripheral blood. The receptors stem from an older woman with COVID-19, enrolled during active disease.

DNA of the CDR3: TGTGCCAGCAGCTTATCCGCCTACAGGGGACGGTCGGTGAACACTGAAGCTTTCTTT. Protein sequence: CASSLSAYRGRSVNTEAFF. The chain carries TRBV11-2 and TRBJ1-1, with 7 bases lining up with TRBD1. The CDR3 sequence is 19 residues long. Trimming at V came to 2 bases and at J to 0 bases, leaving 15 bases not matched to a gene. Looked up from germline, CDR1 is SGHAT and CDR2 is FQNNGV.

This chain joins TRBV28 and TRBJ1-1, with 7 bases aligning to TRBD1. Unmatched junction bases numbered 11, after V lost 7 bases and J lost 9 bases. The CDR3 is made up of 13 amino acids. The germline V gene encodes CDR1 MDHEN and CDR2 SYDVKM. The CDR3, as DNA: TGTGCCAGCATTCCCGCCGGGACAGAAAAAGCTTTCTTT. As protein: CASIPAGTEKAFF.

The chain combines TRBV3-1 (or the pseudogene TRBV3-2) with TRBJ2-2; 7 nucleotides match TRBD1. From germline, CDR1 is LGHDT and CDR2 YNNKEL (reference sequence). With 4 bases clipped from V and 2 bases from J, the junction kept 4 bases outside the gene matches. The CDR3 runs to 15 residues. Here the CDR3 reads CASSRDRVNTGELFF. The CDR3 DNA reads as TGTGCCAGCAGCCGGGACAGAGTCAACACCGGGGAGCTGTTTTTT.

The chain carries TRBV19 and TRBJ1-5, with a possible D match to TRBD1 (5 bases). V lost 5 bases and J lost 2, with 13 bases in between. Germline V gene data show CDR1 as LNHDA and CDR2 as SQIVND (reference sequence). CDR3 length equals 15 residues. The DNA of the CDR3 is TGTGCCAGTAGTGTCCAAGGGGTCGGCAATCAGCCCCAGCATTTT. It yields the protein CASSVQGVGNQPQHF.

This clone was counted ten times or more. The V gene is TRBV10-1, the J gene TRBJ2-7; D not certain. Germline CDR1 is WNHNN and CDR2 is SYGVQD (reference sequence). This CDR3 contains 13 residues. Trimming took off 4 bases at V and 7 bases at J, with 14 bases between the two ends. In DNA form, the CDR3 reads TGCGCCAGCAGTGTCTCGACAACCTCGGAGCAGTACTTC. Translated: CASSVSTTSEQYF.

The V gene is TRBV27, the J gene TRBJ2-6; D is unresolved. CDR3 length: 14 residues. Germline lookup yields CDR1 MNHEY and CDR2 SMNVEV (reference sequence). V lost 5 bases and J lost 0, with 5 bases in between. CDR3 protein: CASSQNSGANVLTF. The CDR3 DNA is TGTGCCAGCAGTCAGAACTCTGGGGCCAACGTCCTGACTTTC.

V gene TRBV27 combines with J gene TRBJ2-1, with a possible D match to TRBD2 (5 bases). The germline V gene encodes CDR1 MNHEY and CDR2 SMNVEV (reference sequence). The CDR3 is 12 amino acids. V lost 5 bases to trimming and J lost 14 bases, with 16 bases between them. DNA for the CDR3: TGTGCCAGCAGTCCTATACTAGGCGGTGAGTTCTTC. This encodes CASSPILGGEFF.

The genes are TRBV5-4 and TRBJ1-2, with D unresolved. This CDR3 has 15 residues. Trimming removed 0 bases from V and 4 bases from J, with 13 bases in between. Germline V lookup: CDR1 SGHNT, CDR2 YYREEE (reference sequence). CDR3 residues: CASSLDRGLVYGYTF. For the CDR3, the DNA is TGTGCCAGCAGCTTGGACCGCGGGCTAGTCTATGGCTACACCTTC.

This clone was observed many times. The chain is built from TRBV6-6 and TRBJ2-7, with 9 bases lining up with TRBD1. V lost 11 bases, J lost 5 bases, and 13 bases stayed unmatched. This CDR3 comprises 14 residues. Germline V gives CDR1 MNHNY, CDR2 SVGAGI (reference sequence). CDR3 nucleotides: TGTGCCGCCGAGCTCGGGACAGGGTTTAACGAGCAGTACTTC. Translation gives CAAELGTGFNEQYF.

The chain is built from TRBV5-5 and TRBJ2-3; 7 bases agree with TRBD2. V was pared by 2 bases and J by 5 bases, with 5 bases of the junction left unmatched. This CDR3 is built from 14 residues. CDR1 is SGHKS, CDR2 YYEKEE, per germline (reference sequence). Here the CDR3 DNA reads TGTGCCAGCAGCTTTTACCCGGGAGGAGATACGCAGTATTTT. Protein product: CASSFYPGGDTQYF.

This rearrangement joins TRBV4-1 to TRBJ2-2; 9 bases line up with TRBD1. Unmatched junction bases numbered 5, after V lost 2 bases and J lost 1 base. The germline gives CDR1 MGHRA, CDR2 YSYEKL. The CDR3 is 17 amino acids. The CDR3 DNA is TGCGCCAGCAGCCAACGTACAGGGGGCAGGAACACCGGGGAGCTGTTTTTT. Protein: CASSQRTGGRNTGELFF.

This chain connects TRBV4-3 to TRBJ2-3; the match to TRBD2 covers 8 bases. The ends lost 0 bases at V and 1 base at J; junction bases unmatched: 9. The CDR3 runs to 18 residues. Germline V lookup: CDR1 LGHNA, CDR2 YSLEER. CDR3 protein: CASSQDFRSGGGTDTQYF. Here the CDR3 DNA reads TGCGCCAGCAGCCAAGACTTTAGATCGGGAGGGGGCACAGATACGCAGTATTTT.

The rearrangement links TRBV5-1 to TRBJ2-7, with TRBD2 as a possible D gene (5 bases). The CDR3 covers 15 residues. Germline loops: CDR1 SGHRS, CDR2 YFSETQ. Trimming pared 1 base from V and 3 bases from J, leaving 14 bases between. The CDR3 DNA reads as TGCGCCAGCAGCTTGAGCTCGAGCGGTATCTACGAGCAGTACTTC. Encoded protein: CASSLSSSGIYEQYF.

V gene TRBV6-1 combines with J gene TRBJ2-7; perhaps TRBD1 as D (6 bases). The germline CDR1 and CDR2 sequences are MNHNS and SASEGT. The V gene lost 3 bases and the J gene lost 2 bases, with 14 bases spanning the gap. This CDR3 comprises 15 residues. The CDR3 here is CASSDRQVRTYEQYF. The CDR3 nucleotides read TGTGCCAGCAGTGACCGACAGGTCCGAACCTACGAGCAGTACTTC.

A single count supports this clone. The chain links TRBV27 to TRBJ2-7; the match to TRBD2 covers 9 bases. Germline V gene data show CDR1 as MNHEY and CDR2 as SMNVEV (reference sequence). The CDR3 length is 18 residues. The V and J ends lost 8 bases and 3 bases, in that order; junction bases with no gene match: 20. In DNA, the CDR3 is TGTGCCAGCGGGGGCGTCTTGGGGCGGGAGGGCCTTCACTACGAGCAGTACTTC. This gives the protein CASGGVLGREGLHYEQYF.

In its sample, this clone was seen a few times. This chain links TRBV9 with TRBJ2-2; D gene ambiguous. Trimming pared 4 bases from V and 6 bases from J, leaving 10 bases between. Per germline, CDR1 SGDLS and CDR2 YYNGEE. This CDR3 comprises 13 residues. The CDR3 reads CASSLLTAGELFF. The CDR3, as DNA: TGTGCCAGCAGCCTCCTTACGGCCGGGGAGCTGTTTTTT.

J is TRBJ1-5 and V is TRBV7-9; possibly TRBD1 for D (6 bases). There are 15 residues in the CDR3. The V end was cut by 0 bases, the J end by 4 bases, with 10 bases between. Germline assignment: CDR1 SEHNR and CDR2 FQNEAQ (reference sequence). CDR3 protein: CASSLAAGVNQPQHF. CDR3 coding DNA: TGTGCCAGCAGCTTAGCGGCAGGGGTGAATCAGCCCCAGCATTTT.

This clone was counted between two and nine times. The rearrangement links TRBV4-1 to TRBJ1-1; D is undetermined. CDR1 and CDR2 (germline): MGHRA, YSYEKL. The V and J ends lost 3 bases and 0 bases respectively, with 14 bases between them. This CDR3 region has 16 residues. The CDR3 spells CASSQTELNMNTEAFF. CDR3 bases: TGCGCCAGCAGCCAGACGGAACTAAACATGAACACTGAAGCTTTCTTT.

The chain uses TRBV27 and TRBJ2-2; weak D call: TRBD1 (6 bases). Trimming stripped 5 bases from V and 5 bases from J, with 9 bases between. The CDR3 is 13 residues long. Germline lookup yields CDR1 MNHEY and CDR2 SMNVEV (reference sequence). CDR3 loop: CASSVQGTGELFF. The CDR3 DNA reads TGTGCCAGCAGTGTACAGGGAACCGGGGAGCTGTTTTTT.

CDR3 protein: CASSHPRSSGANVLTF. CDR3 DNA sequence: TGTGCCAGCAGCCACCCAAGGAGCTCTGGGGCCAACGTCCTGACTTTC. V is TRBV6-6 and J is TRBJ2-6; D is unclear. The V end was cut by 6 bases, the J end by 0 bases, with 12 bases between. The CDR3 is made up of 16 amino acids. The V gene's germline CDR1 is MNHNY and CDR2 SVGAGI (reference sequence).

This clone was seen more than once but under ten times. This chain joins TRBV7-2 and TRBJ1-1; D is unclear. The CDR3 has 12 residues. V was shortened by 2 bases and J by 7 bases, with 8 bases between the two germline ends. Germline V lookup: CDR1 SGHTA, CDR2 FQGNSA. In DNA form, the CDR3 reads TGTGCCAGCAGCTTAAAGAGATTTGAAGCTTTCTTT. It encodes CASSLKRFEAFF.

This clone occurred a few times. The rearrangement joins TRBV7-3 to TRBJ2-7; 9 bases align to TRBD1. The CDR3 spans 15 residues. J was trimmed by 1 base and V by 2 bases; bases with no gene match: 3. Germline CDR1 and CDR2: SGHTA and FQGTGA. CDR3 region: CASSLGTGKSYEQYF. The DNA of the CDR3 is TGTGCCAGCAGCTTAGGGACAGGGAAGTCCTACGAGCAGTACTTC. The full variable domain, with the rest looked up from reference TRBV7-3 and TRBJ2-7, is GAGVSQTPSNKVTEKGKYVELRCDPISGHTALYWYRQSLGQGPEFLIYFQGTGAADDSGLPNDRFFAVRPEGSVSTLKIQRTERGDSAVYLCASSLGTGKSYEQYFGPGTRLTVT.

This chain links TRBV5-4 with TRBJ1-2; a possible D gene is TRBD1 (5 bases). The CDR3 has 13 residues. Germline V gives CDR1 SGHNT, CDR2 YYREEE (reference sequence). The V and J ends lost 3 bases and 8 bases respectively, with 14 bases between them. The CDR3 DNA reads as TGTGCCAGCAGCTCCCAGGGCGTGGGGGGCTACACCTTC. Its translation is CASSSQGVGGYTF.

The rearrangement uses TRBV6-5 and TRBJ2-3, with 8 positions matching TRBD2. V shed 0 bases, J shed 4 bases, and the junction held 0 bases outside the gene matches. Germline CDR1 reads MNHEY; CDR2 reads SVGAGI. There are 14 residues in the CDR3. CDR3 residues: CASSYSTSADTQYF. CDR3 bases: TGTGCCAGCAGTTACTCGACTAGCGCAGATACGCAGTATTTT.